These 29 T cell receptor beta chains were sequenced from one sample in a study of T cell repertoires in cytomegalovirus infection. Using its own MiXCR run on the reads, TCRdb lists one record per CDR3 protein. The sample holds about 450,000 distinct CDR3 sequences, around 32% seen once. The sequencing input was PBMCs. The origin of the receptors is a human donor in good health (CMV status not recorded). Some clones in this sample may be carry-over from other donors' samples.

The chain carries TRBV2 and TRBJ2-7; TRBD2 aligns across 10 bases. The germline CDR1 and CDR2 sequences are SNHLY and FYNNEI. This CDR3 is built from 16 residues. Germline trimming cut 3 bases from V and 0 bases from J; bases unmatched to any gene: 5. Written as DNA, the CDR3 is TGTGCCAGCAGTGACGGACTAGCGGAAACCTCCTACGAGCAGTACTTC. Its protein product is CASSDGLAETSYEQYF.

The V call is TRBV5-6, the J call TRBJ2-1; D possibly corresponds to TRBD2 (6 bases). Germline lookup yields CDR1 SGHDT and CDR2 YYEEEE. Trimming stripped 4 bases from V and 0 bases from J, with 14 bases between. There are 16 residues in the CDR3. CDR3 nucleotides: TGTGCCAGCAGCCCCCCTCGGGGGAGCTCCTACAATGAGCAGTTCTTC. Translating it yields CASSPPRGSSYNEQFF.

This clonotype has a handful of counts. The chain employs TRBV4-2 and TRBJ2-2; perhaps TRBD1 as D (5 bases). V lost 5 bases, J lost 1 base, and 14 bases lay in between. The CDR3 extends over 16 amino acids. The germline V gene encodes CDR1 LGHNA and CDR2 YNFKEQ. The CDR3 sequence: CASSKGVQGNTGELFF. The CDR3, as DNA: TGTGCCAGCAGCAAAGGGGTGCAGGGGAACACCGGGGAGCTGTTTTTT.

Many counts were recorded for this clonotype. The J gene is TRBJ1-5, the V gene TRBV12-3 or TRBV12-4; the D is unclear. This CDR3 comprises 13 residues. Trimming took 1 base from V and 9 from J, leaving 10 bases between them. The CDR3 DNA reads TGTGCCAGCAGTTTAGGGGGTATGTGGCCCCAGCATTTT. It is translated as CASSLGGMWPQHF.

In regard to this clonotype: Compared with germline, one end of the junction differs, possibly owing to a read error. The chain carries TRBV5-3 and TRBJ2-1; D is unresolved. TRBV5-3 is labeled an ORF, and its function is uncertain. The CDR3 is 15 amino acids. The chain's CDR3 is CASSLDGFTYKEQFF. The DNA for the CDR3 is TGTGCCAGCAGCTTGGATGGGTTCACCTACAAGGAGCAGTTCTTC.

To note about this clonotype: Because the CDR3 is missing its conserved closing phenylalanine or tryptophan, this is likely a read error. This rearrangement joins TRBV28 to TRBJ2-7; D may be TRBD2 (5 bases). CDR1 and CDR2 (germline): MDHEN, SYDVKM. V was shortened by 4 bases and J by 7 bases, with 20 bases between the two germline ends. CDR3 size: 15 residues. The CDR3 loop is CASSSSAASPREQYL. CDR3 DNA sequence: TGTGCCAGCAGTTCCTCGGCGGCTAGCCCCCGGGAGCAGTACTTA.

The gene calls are TRBV12-3 or TRBV12-4 and TRBJ2-7; D may be TRBD2 (6 bases). The V end was cut by 3 bases, the J end by 3 bases, with 9 bases between. CDR3 length equals 13 residues. In DNA, the CDR3 is TGTGCCAGCAGTTTTCAGGGAGGCTACGAGCAGTACTTC. Protein: CASSFQGGYEQYF.

There are many counts of this clonotype. The chain carries TRBV12-3 or TRBV12-4 and TRBJ1-6, with 10 bases matching TRBD1. Trimming took 5 bases from V and 10 from J; bases not matched to a gene: 11. This CDR3 has 16 residues. CDR3 coding DNA: TGTGCCAGCAGTCCACATACCGGGACAGGGGACTCACCCCTCCACTTT. The encoded protein is CASSPHTGTGDSPLHF.

The chain couples TRBV28 to TRBJ2-2, with TRBD1 identical over 7 bases. Germline V gives CDR1 MDHEN, CDR2 SYDVKM. CDR3 length equals 12 residues. Trimming cost V 10 bases and J 7 bases; bases outside gene matches: 6. The CDR3 reads CATSSGGGELFF. CDR3 nucleotides: TGTGCCACCTCGTCAGGGGGCGGGGAGCTGTTTTTT.

The chain employs TRBV7-9 and TRBJ1-1, with 7 bases that match TRBD1. This CDR3 region has 16 residues. The trim removed 5 bases at V and 0 bases at J, leaving 9 bases unmatched. Germline lookup yields CDR1 SEHNR and CDR2 FQNEAQ (reference sequence). The DNA of the CDR3 is TGTGCCAGCAGCATGCGGACAGGCCTACTGAACACTGAAGCTTTCTTT. Encoded protein: CASSMRTGLLNTEAFF.

Turning to this clonotype: A much larger clone differs by one base, so this may be a read error. The conserved phenylalanine or tryptophan normally closing the CDR3 is absent here, so this likely arose from a read error. This sequence joins TRBV11-2 and TRBJ1-2, with no clear D. Germline loops: CDR1 SGHAT, CDR2 FQNNGV. This CDR3 contains 12 residues. The CDR3 loop is CASSHVQTGYTL. The CDR3 DNA is TGCGCCAGCAGCCATGTGCAAACTGGCTACACCTTA.

Concerning this clonotype: A much larger clonotype is one base distant, so this may be a read error. V and J are TRBV7-2 and TRBJ2-7, with D perhaps being TRBD1 or TRBD2 (5 bases each). Germline V gene lookup returns CDR1 SGHTA and CDR2 FQGNSA. This CDR3 is built from 17 residues. V lost 4 bases, J lost 4 bases, and 23 bases lay in between. CDR3 DNA: TGTGCCAGCAGCTCCATTTCGCAAGGGACGACGGGTTACGAGCAGTACGTC. It translates to CASSSISQGTTGYEQYV.

The chain couples TRBV4-1 to TRBJ2-3; 9 bases fit TRBD2. Germline CDR1 and CDR2: MGHRA and YSYEKL. The CDR3 totals 18 residues. J gave up 7 bases and V 1 base, and 15 bases lay outside the gene matches. CDR3 sequence (DNA): TGCGCCAGCAGCCAAGCTGCAGCGGGGGGAGCCTTAAGTTATACGCAGTATTTT. Translating it yields CASSQAAAGGALSYTQYF.

The table lists this clonotype with a few counts. The chain joins TRBV7-2 to TRBJ1-1; D ambiguous. The CDR3 totals 17 residues. Germline CDR1 reads SGHTA; CDR2 reads FQGNSA. Trimming pared 3 bases from V and 0 bases from J, leaving 17 bases between. The CDR3 spells CASSFSAGLSMNTEAFF. Written as DNA, the CDR3 is TGTGCCAGCAGCTTTTCGGCCGGGCTTTCCATGAACACTGAAGCTTTCTTT.

V is TRBV6-5 and J is TRBJ2-1; 9 positions agree with TRBD2. The CDR3 loop spans 16 amino acids. V was clipped by 0 bases and J by 8 bases; unmatched bases: 8. CDR1 is MNHEY and CDR2 is SVGAGI in the germline V gene. The CDR3 is CASSYSGGGVVDEQFF. DNA of the CDR3: TGTGCCAGCAGTTACTCAGGCGGGGGGGTGGTGGATGAGCAGTTCTTC.

This clonotype was found a few times. J is TRBJ2-1 and V is TRBV6-5; D is uncertain. V lost 0 bases and J 8 bases, leaving 14 bases between the germline ends. Germline lookup yields CDR1 MNHEY and CDR2 SVGAGI. The CDR3 contains 15 residues. The DNA for the CDR3 is TGTGCCAGCAGTTACTCGCGCCTCGGGTTCGATGAGCAGTTCTTC. Amino acid sequence: CASSYSRLGFDEQFF.

This clonotype was picked up many times. V is TRBV7-2 and J is TRBJ2-5; D uncertain. The CDR3 is 11 residues long. The V gene lost 5 bases and the J gene lost 4 bases, with 5 bases spanning the gap. Germline lookup yields CDR1 SGHTA and CDR2 FQGNSA. This CDR3 reads CASSGSETQYF. CDR3 sequence (DNA): TGTGCCAGCAGCGGCTCAGAGACCCAGTACTTC.

This chain connects TRBV6-5 to TRBJ2-1; the D gene is possibly TRBD2 (5 bases). V shed 0 bases and J shed 0 bases, with 18 bases lying between them. This CDR3 region has 19 residues. Germline V gene lookup returns CDR1 MNHEY and CDR2 SVGAGI. CDR3 sequence: CASSYSMRSGESSYNEQFF. CDR3 sequence (DNA): TGTGCCAGCAGTTACTCGATGCGCTCCGGGGAGAGCTCCTACAATGAGCAGTTCTTC.

The V and J genes are TRBV6-1 and TRBJ2-2; weak D call: TRBD2 (6 bases). V dropped 8 bases and J dropped 2 bases, with 18 bases sitting between them. This CDR3 has 16 amino acids. In germline, CDR1 is MNHNS, CDR2 SASEGT. CDR3 DNA sequence: TGTGCCAGCGGCCGGTCGGGGGTAGTCAACACCGGGGAGCTGTTTTTT. This gives the protein CASGRSGVVNTGELFF.

On this clonotype itself: The conserved phenylalanine or tryptophan is not found at the CDR3 terminus, so this likely reflects a read error. J is TRBJ1-5 and V is TRBV7-9, with 7 bases matching TRBD1. CDR3 size: 15 residues. Germline V gene sequence: CDR1 SEHNR, CDR2 FQNEAQ (reference sequence). Germline trimming cut 0 bases from V and 2 bases from J; bases unmatched to any gene: 1. The CDR3 region is CASSLADRGNQPQHL. The CDR3 DNA reads as TGTGCCAGCAGCTTAGCCGACAGGGGCAATCAGCCCCAGCATTTG.

This clonotype was recorded at least ten times. The V and J genes are TRBV12-3 or TRBV12-4 and TRBJ1-2; D ambiguous. Trimming cost V 6 bases and J 4 bases, with 6 bases left between them. This CDR3 comprises 11 residues. CDR3 region: CASSSLYGYTF. CDR3 bases: TGTGCCAGCAGCTCCCTCTATGGCTACACCTTC.

A few counts support this clonotype. The CDR3 DNA reads TGTGCCAGCAGCTTAGAGGGACCGTCGTCCTCCTACGAGCAGTACTTC. Its protein product is CASSLEGPSSSYEQYF. V gene TRBV7-6 combines with J gene TRBJ2-7; D tentatively fits TRBD1 or TRBD2 (5 bases each). V lost 1 base, J lost 0 bases, and 13 bases lay in between. The CDR3 totals 16 residues. Germline CDR1 and CDR2: SGHVS and FNYEAQ.

This chain connects TRBV7-8 to TRBJ2-3; D is undetermined. This CDR3 contains 14 residues. Trimming pared 5 bases from V and 3 bases from J, leaving 12 bases between. Germline V CDR1 and CDR2: SGHVS, FQNEAQ. The CDR3 loop reads CASSPGPRTDTQYF. Here the CDR3 DNA reads TGTGCCAGCAGCCCCGGGCCGCGAACAGATACGCAGTATTTT.

The chain links TRBV24-1 to TRBJ2-1, with D tentatively TRBD1 or TRBD2 (5 bases each). The CDR3 length is 16 residues. In germline, CDR1 is KGHDR, CDR2 SFDVKD. Trimming shortened V by 1 base and J by 5 bases, and 14 bases separated the two germline ends. CDR3 amino acids: CATSDFQGPKNNEQFF. CDR3 bases: TGTGCCACCAGTGATTTCCAGGGACCGAAAAACAATGAGCAGTTCTTC.

V gene TRBV19 combines with J gene TRBJ1-5; 7 positions match TRBD1. This CDR3 contains 14 residues. J gave up 9 bases and V 8 bases, and 13 bases lay outside the gene matches. CDR1 LNHDA and CDR2 SQIVND come from the germline V gene (reference sequence). The CDR3 nucleotides read TGTGCCAGTGGGGAAACTACAGGGGCGGTGCCCCAGCATTTT. It codes for CASGETTGAVPQHF.

Comment on this clonotype: Possible read error: a much larger clone is one base away. The chain joins TRBV12-3 or TRBV12-4 to TRBJ2-7; possibly TRBD1 for D (6 bases). CDR3 length: 14 residues. The CDR3 sequence is CASRKDSSSYVQYF. Here the CDR3 DNA reads TGTGCCAGCAGGAAGGACAGTAGCTCCTACGTGCAGTACTTC.

The CDR3 nucleotides are TGTGCCAGCAGCTTCTATTTGCAGAAGAACACCGGGGAGCTGTTTTTT. Residues: CASSFYLQKNTGELFF. This sequence joins TRBV5-4 and TRBJ2-2; D remains ambiguous. CDR1 and CDR2 from the germline V gene are SGHNT and YYREEE (reference sequence). The V and J ends lost 2 bases and 1 base respectively, with 12 bases between them. This CDR3 comprises 16 residues. Complete variable domain (other parts from reference TRBV5-4 and TRBJ2-2): ETGVTQSPTHLIKTRGQQVTLRCSSQSGHNTVSWYQQALGQGPQFIFQYYREEENGRGNFPPRFSGLQFPNYSSELNVNALELDDSALYLCASSFYLQKNTGELFFGEGSRLTVL.

This clonotype came up a few times. The CDR3 protein is CASSQDGTSRPLHF. CDR3 nucleotide sequence: TGCGCCAGCAGCCAAGATGGGACCTCGCGACCCCTCCACTTT. The chain combines TRBV4-3 with TRBJ1-6; D might be TRBD1 (5 bases). Germline V gene sequence: CDR1 LGHNA, CDR2 YSLEER. This CDR3 is built from 14 residues. V was trimmed by 0 bases and J by 12 bases, leaving 12 bases between them.

Regarding this clonotype: This probably arose from a read error, given a far larger clone one base away. The J gene is TRBJ1-2, the V gene TRBV7-2; D not resolved. This CDR3 spans 13 amino acids. Germline lookup yields CDR1 SGHTA and CDR2 FQGNSA. Trimming took 3 bases from V and 5 from J, leaving 10 bases between them. Here the CDR3 reads CASSLGRKYGYTF. The CDR3 bases are TGTGCCAGCAGCTTGGGCAGGAAATATGGCTACACCTTC. Looking up the rest from reference TRBV7-2 and TRBJ1-2 gives the full variable domain: GAGVSQSPSNKVTEKGKDVELRCDPISGHTALYWYRQSLGQGLEFLIYFQGNSAPDKSGLPSDRFSAERTGGSVSTLTIQRTQQEDSAVYLCASSLGRKYGYTFGSGTRLTVV.